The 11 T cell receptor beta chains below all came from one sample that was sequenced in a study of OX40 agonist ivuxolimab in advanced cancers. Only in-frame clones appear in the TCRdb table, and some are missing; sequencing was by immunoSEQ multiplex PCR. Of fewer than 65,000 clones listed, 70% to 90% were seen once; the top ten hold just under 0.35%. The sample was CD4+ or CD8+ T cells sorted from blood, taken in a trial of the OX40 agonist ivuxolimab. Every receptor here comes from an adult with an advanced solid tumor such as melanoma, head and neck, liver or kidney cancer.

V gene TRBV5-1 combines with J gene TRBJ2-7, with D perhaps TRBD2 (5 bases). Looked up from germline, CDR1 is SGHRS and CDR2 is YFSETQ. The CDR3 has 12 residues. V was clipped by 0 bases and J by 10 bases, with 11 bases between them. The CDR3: CASSLGFGDQYF. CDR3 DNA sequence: TGCGCCAGCAGCTTGGGCTTCGGGGATCAGTACTTC. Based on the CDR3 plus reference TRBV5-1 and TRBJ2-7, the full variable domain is KAGVTQTPRYLIKTRGQQVTLSCSPISGHRSVSWYQQTPGQGLQFLFEYFSETQRNKGNFPGRFSGRQFSNSRSEMNVSTLELGDSALYLCASSLGFGDQYFGPGTRLTVT.

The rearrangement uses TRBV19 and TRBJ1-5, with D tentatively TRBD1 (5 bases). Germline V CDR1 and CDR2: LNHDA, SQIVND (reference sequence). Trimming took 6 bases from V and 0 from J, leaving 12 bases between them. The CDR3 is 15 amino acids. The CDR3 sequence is CASSLRELSNQPQHF. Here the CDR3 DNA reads TGTGCCAGTAGCCTCAGGGAACTTAGCAATCAGCCCCAGCATTTT. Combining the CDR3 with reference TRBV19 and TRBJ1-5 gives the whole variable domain DGGITQSPKYLFRKEGQNVTLSCEQNLNHDAMYWYRQDPGQGLRLIYYSQIVNDFQKGDIAEGYSVSREKKESFPLTVTSAQKNPTAFYLCASSLRELSNQPQHFGDGTRLSIL.

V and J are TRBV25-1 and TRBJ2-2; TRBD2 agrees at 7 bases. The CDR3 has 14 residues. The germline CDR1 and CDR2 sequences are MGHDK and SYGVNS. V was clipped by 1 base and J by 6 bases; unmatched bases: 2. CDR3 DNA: TGTGCCAGCAGTGAATTGGGGGGGGCCGGGGAGCTGTTTTTT. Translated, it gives CASSELGGAGELFF.

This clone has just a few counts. Written as DNA, the CDR3 is TGTGCCAGCAGCGTAGTTGGAGGGCACGAGCAGTACTTC. This gives the protein CASSVVGGHEQYF. This chain uses TRBV9 with TRBJ2-7, with D maybe TRBD2 (6 bases). Germline-derived CDR1 and CDR2 are SGDLS and YYNGEE. Trimming removed 0 bases from V and 5 bases from J, with 9 bases in between. CDR3 length: 13 residues.

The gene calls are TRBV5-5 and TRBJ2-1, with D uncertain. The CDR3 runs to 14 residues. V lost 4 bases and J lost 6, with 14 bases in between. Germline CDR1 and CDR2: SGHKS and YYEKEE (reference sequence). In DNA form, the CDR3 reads TGTGCCAGCAGCACGGCCCAGTTGGGCAATGAGCAGTTCTTC. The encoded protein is CASSTAQLGNEQFF.

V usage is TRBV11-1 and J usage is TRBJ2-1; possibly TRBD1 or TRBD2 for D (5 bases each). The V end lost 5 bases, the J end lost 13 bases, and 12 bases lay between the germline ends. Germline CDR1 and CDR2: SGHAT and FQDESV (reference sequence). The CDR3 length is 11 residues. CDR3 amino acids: CASSPRDRQFF. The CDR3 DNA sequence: TGTGCCAGCAGCCCCCGGGACCGACAGTTCTTC.

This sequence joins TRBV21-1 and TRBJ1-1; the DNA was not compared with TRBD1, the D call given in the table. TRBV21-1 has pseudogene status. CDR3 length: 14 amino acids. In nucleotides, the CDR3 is TGTGCCAGCAGCACCGGGGACAGCCACACTGAAGCTTTCTTT. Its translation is CASSTGDSHTEAFF.

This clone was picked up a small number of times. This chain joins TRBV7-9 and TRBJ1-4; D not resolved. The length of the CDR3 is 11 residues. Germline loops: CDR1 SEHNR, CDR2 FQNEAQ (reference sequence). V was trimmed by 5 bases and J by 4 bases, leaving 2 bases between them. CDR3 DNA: TGTGCCAGCAGCGTTAATGAAAAACTGTTTTTT. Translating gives CASSVNEKLFF.

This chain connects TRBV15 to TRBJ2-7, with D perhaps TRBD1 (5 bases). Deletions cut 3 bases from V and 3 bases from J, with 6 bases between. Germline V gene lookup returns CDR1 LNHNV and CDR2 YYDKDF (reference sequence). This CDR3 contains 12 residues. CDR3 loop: CATSRDIYEQYF. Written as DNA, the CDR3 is TGTGCCACCAGCAGGGACATCTACGAGCAGTACTTC.

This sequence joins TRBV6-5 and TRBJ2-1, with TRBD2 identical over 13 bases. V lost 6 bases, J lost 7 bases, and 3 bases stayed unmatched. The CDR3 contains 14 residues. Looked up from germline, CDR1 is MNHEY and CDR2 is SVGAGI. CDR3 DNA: TGTGCCAGCAGGACTAGCGGGGGGCGGAATGAGCAGTTCTTC. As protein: CASRTSGGRNEQFF.

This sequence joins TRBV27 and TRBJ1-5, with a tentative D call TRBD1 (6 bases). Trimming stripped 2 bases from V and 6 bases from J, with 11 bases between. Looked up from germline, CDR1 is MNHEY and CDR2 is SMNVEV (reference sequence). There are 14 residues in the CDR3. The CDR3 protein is CASSLMGGGQPQHF. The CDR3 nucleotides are TGTGCCAGCAGTTTAATGGGGGGCGGTCAGCCCCAGCATTTT.